Listed below are T cell receptor beta chains from one sample, sequenced in a study of blood T cell repertoires in COVID-19. Some clones are missing from TCRdb's copy, which holds only in-frame ones; the method was immunoSEQ multiplex PCR. The sample shows about 300,000 clones, around 90% of them seen only once. Sequencing was done on a sample of peripheral blood. These receptors came from a man younger than 35 with active or convalescent COVID-19. The CDR3 runs from the conserved cysteine through the conserved F or W.

CDR3,V
CATGMGRVADLSYEQYF,TRBV7-9
CASSIKQDYGYTF,TRBV19
CASSLGSGPEQFF,TRBV5-6
CASSPGLGREPTDTQYF,TRBV4-1
CASSYSGYNSPLHF,TRBV6-5
CASSQDLLAGGSSYEQYF,TRBV4-3
CASSVEGLADEQYF,TRBV9
CASSEEGTGAFNYGYTF,TRBV2
CASSQEPLAGVYGYTF,TRBV4-3
CASSWGDRDHYGYTF,TRBV5-4